This TCR beta chain stems from a study of memory CD4+ T cells and cytomegalovirus serostatus (dated by TCRdb to between 2018 and 2021). Regarding the study in general: The 33 healthy Belgian adults in the cohort included 9 who were CMV seropositive and roughly 25 who were CMV seronegative. To replicate a published TCR-based CMV serostatus classifier, the study sequenced CD4+ memory TCRbeta repertoires from a Belgian cohort whose cytomegalovirus serostatus was known. General conclusions and limits of the study: Only CD4+CD45RO+ memory cells were sequenced, unlike the original study, which covered naive and memory CD4+ and CD8+ populations. The results were read as suggesting that the CMV-associated TCR signature is, for the most part, present in the CD4+ memory repertoire. For CMV serostatus prediction, a median bootstrapped AUC of 0.95 was reached with the original framework, and a median bootstrapped AUC of approximately 0.92 was reached with a US-trained random forest. On the Belgian cohort, the classifier based on the original framework reached a median bootstrapped AUC of approximately 0.95, with a 95% CI of 0.76-1.00. Among the 150 or so previously reported CMV-associated TCRbeta sequences, 67 showed up in the CD4+ memory repertoires, with each one found in between one and five individuals.

A FACSAria II was used to sort memory CD4+ T cells, defined as single viable CD3+CD4+CD8-CD45RO+ cells. CMV serostatus was determined with a Roche Elecsys assay detecting serum IgG against CMV pp150, pp28, p38 and p52. After the samples were thawed, total CD4+ T cells were enriched through positive selection using CD4 magnetic microbeads. Samples originated from another study that specifically interrogated the CD4+ T cell memory repertoire. Peripheral blood mononuclear cells were isolated and cryopreserved according to standard operating procedures, and serum was kept at -80 degrees C. Staining used CD3-PerCP (BW264/56), CD4-APC (RPA-T4), CD45RO-PE (UCHT1) and CD8-Pacific Orange (3B5) antibodies, with Sytox blue excluding non-viable cells. Turning to this clone: The antigen this receptor binds is unknown. Qualities for individual bases were not recorded, and no much larger clone is one base off.

CDR1 and CDR2 are drawn from the germline V gene: KGHSH, LQKENI. Including the terminal cysteine and phenylalanine, the CDR3 comprises 13 residues. The retained sequence is limited to the CDR3, 39 bases, with the frame set at the first base. V loses 4 bases of germline sequence and J loses 3 bases, and the interval between the two ends is 7 bases. Genomic DNA was extracted from sorted cells with the Quick-DNA Microprep Kit. TCRbeta DNA was amplified with the immunoSEQ hsTCRbeta kit following the manufacturer's protocol. An Illumina MiSeq instrument was used to sequence the TCRbeta libraries. The study's own analysis went as follows. Removing out-of-frame sequences left 2,204,828 distinct TCRbeta sequences, an average of roughly 63,000 per individual. Two values were used to score each individual: the count of about 150 previously reported CMV-associated TCRbeta sequences and the total count of productive distinct TCRbeta sequences. A beta-binomial model was reimplemented in Python, and scikit-learn random forests with default parameters were trained on data from the US cohort. Classifier performance on the Belgian cohort was summarized as median AUC with percentile confidence intervals over 10,000 bootstrap iterations. In its TCRdb copy, this immuneACCESS table keeps in-frame sequences only and misses some clones. Where compared with another copy, unresolved V genes explain less than half of these, and the others have no known cause. From that table come the V and J calls and clone size; the DNA was used to work out D and trimming. A total of roughly 53,000 clones appear in this sample, around 81% of them only once. The ten largest account for around 1.6% of the sample.

This clonotype was obtained from an adult in good health and CMV-seronegative. The V gene is TRBV18 and the J gene is TRBJ1-5; the D gene remains uncertain. Specimen: memory CD4+ T cells from blood. The sequenced DNA: TGTGCCAGCTCACAAATGGACAATCAGCCCCAGCATTTT. It codes for CASSQMDNQPQHF.